This is a list of T cell receptor beta chains from one sample in a study of blood T cell repertoires in COVID-19. Measured with immunoSEQ multiplex PCR; TCRdb has only the in-frame clones, and not every one. The sample records tens of thousands of clones, roughly 87% being singletons. The sequenced sample was peripheral blood. The receptor set was obtained from a male donor with acute or convalescent COVID-19. CDR3s include the opening cysteine and the closing phenylalanine or tryptophan. The order of the fields is clone size, J gene, D gene, V gene, CDR3 DNA, CDR3 protein. The D gene is left open where the match is weak. Only some rows state a clone size, as once, few, many or a class for expanded clones.

>-|TRBJ2-7|-|TRBV28
TGTGCCAGCAGCCTACCCACAGCACTAGGGTCCTACGAGCAGTACTTC
CASSLPTALGSYEQYF
>-|TRBJ2-5|-|TRBV18
TGTGCCAGCTCACCACTCCGAGAGACCCAGTACTTC
CASSPLRETQYF
>few|TRBJ2-2|-|TRBV7-6
TGTGCCAGCAGCTTAGGGGGGCCGAACACCGGGGAGCTGTTTTTT
CASSLGGPNTGELFF
>-|TRBJ1-3|-|TRBV5-8
TGTGCCAGCAGCTCTGGGACATCGACGAGAGGAAACACCATATATTTT
CASSSGTSTRGNTIYF
>few|TRBJ2-5|TRBD1|TRBV7-2
TGTGCCAGCAGCTTCTGGACAGGGGGGGCGGAGACCCAGTACTTC
CASSFWTGGAETQYF
>-|TRBJ1-1|TRBD1|TRBV3-1/TRBV3-2
TGTGCCAGCAGCCATAAACAGGGGGCTGAAGCTTTCTTT
CASSHKQGAEAFF
>-|TRBJ2-7|TRBD1|TRBV27
TGTGCCAGCAAAAAACAGGGGGCCCACGAGCAGTACTTC
CASKKQGAHEQYF
>-|TRBJ1-3|TRBD1|TRBV30
TGTGCCTGGAGAGGGAACAGGGGAGCGGACACCATATATTTT
CAWRGNRGADTIYF
>-|TRBJ2-1|TRBD1|TRBV7-9
TGTGCCAGCAGCCTCCTGACAGGGCTCACCCTGGATGAGCAGTTCTTC
CASSLLTGLTLDEQFF
>-|TRBJ2-4|-|TRBV21-1
TGTGCCAGCAGCAAATTCCCAGCGGGGGCCTCCCTAGCCAAAAACATTCAGTACTTC
CASSKFPAGASLAKNIQYF
>-|TRBJ1-5|TRBD1|TRBV5-4
TGTGCCAGCAGCCCGGGACAGGGGATCAATCAGCCCCAGCATTTT
CASSPGQGINQPQHF
>-|TRBJ2-4|TRBD1|TRBV19
TGTGCCAGTAGTGTACGACAGGGGAGTGACATTCAGTACTTC
CASSVRQGSDIQYF
>once|TRBJ2-7|-|TRBV9
TGTGCCAGCAGCGCTTCACAGGGTTGGGGCGAGCAGTACTTC
CASSASQGWGEQYF
>-|TRBJ1-5|TRBD1|TRBV19
TGTGCCAGTAGTCCGACAGGGGGAAAGCAGCCCCAGCATTTT
CASSPTGGKQPQHF
>-|TRBJ2-3|TRBD2|TRBV25-1
TGTGCCAGCAGTGAATCATGGCTAGCGGGGCCCAGCACAGATACGCAGTATTTT
CASSESWLAGPSTDTQYF
>-|TRBJ1-5|TRBD1|TRBV7-9
TGTGCCAGCAGCTCCGATCCACGACAGGGCCGCAATCAGCCCCAGCATTTT
CASSSDPRQGRNQPQHF
>once|TRBJ2-3|TRBD1|TRBV12-3/TRBV12-4
TGTGCCAGCAGCCCCGACAGGGCGGATACGCAGTATTTT
CASSPDRADTQYF
>-|TRBJ2-3|-|TRBV6-2/TRBV6-3
TGTGCCAGCAGTCGACTCTCAGATACGCAGTATTTT
CASSRLSDTQYF
>-|TRBJ2-7|TRBD1|TRBV12-3/TRBV12-4
TGTGCCAGCAGTTTTGGACAGGGAAGAGAGCAGTACTTC
CASSFGQGREQYF
>-|TRBJ1-5|-|TRBV28
TGTGCCAGCAGTCCGACCCTAGCGGCGCAGGGTCAGCCCCAGCATTTT
CASSPTLAAQGQPQHF
>-|TRBJ2-1|-|TRBV5-1
TGCGCCAGCAGCTTGGAGGGGCCCTACAATGAGCAGTTCTTC
CASSLEGPYNEQFF
>-|TRBJ2-3|-|TRBV6-5
TGTGCCTCCCGCCCCGGGGAGGCAGATACGCAGTATTTT
CASRPGEADTQYF
>once|TRBJ1-5|-|TRBV5-1
TGCGCCAGCAGCGATGGGTTGGAGAATCAGCCCCAGCATTTT
CASSDGLENQPQHF